These 23 T cell receptor beta chains were sequenced from one sample in a study of T-cell reconstitution after alpha-beta-depleted transplantation in children. The TCRbeta library was prepared with unique molecular identifiers. Using its own MiXCR run on the PCR reads, TCRdb lists one record per CDR3 protein. The repertoire holds fewer than 90,000 distinct CDR3 sequences, with about 7% as singletons. The sample was PBMCs from the stem cell graft donor, taken from the stem cell graft. Receptors originate from a human donor who donated a stem cell graft to a child with acute lymphoblastic leukemia.

This clonotype occurred many times. The chain carries TRBV6-5 and TRBJ1-6; 8 bases are a match to TRBD1. Per germline, CDR1 MNHEY and CDR2 SVGAGI. The CDR3 contains 16 residues. V lost 6 bases and J lost 1; bases outside the gene matches: 5. DNA of the CDR3: TGTGCCAGCAGCCTACGACAGGGGTCCTATAATTCACCCCTCCACTTT. This translates into CASSLRQGSYNSPLHF.

At least ten counts were recorded for this clonotype. The V and J genes are TRBV5-1 and TRBJ1-2; no reliable D call. This CDR3 is 12 amino acids long. V gave up 4 bases and J gave up 5 bases, with 9 bases separating them. Germline CDR1 SGHRS, CDR2 YFSETQ. The CDR3 sequence is CASSPDMYGYTF. Here the CDR3 DNA reads TGCGCCAGCAGCCCCGACATGTATGGCTACACCTTC.

This clonotype was seen ten or more times. The chain carries TRBV19 and TRBJ2-5; D may be TRBD1 or TRBD2 (5 bases each). Trimming cost V 5 bases and J 2 bases, with 15 bases left between them. Germline V CDR1 and CDR2: LNHDA, SQIVND (reference sequence). The CDR3 is 15 amino acids. The CDR3 nucleotides read TGTGCCAGTAGTGGCTGGGGTGAGGGGCAAGAGACCCAGTACTTC. Protein sequence: CASSGWGEGQETQYF.

This clonotype was seen ten or more times. V is TRBV5-1 and J is TRBJ1-1; D possibly corresponds to TRBD1 (6 bases). The CDR3 consists of 16 residues. The germline gives CDR1 SGHRS, CDR2 YFSETQ. V lost 3 bases, J lost 0 bases, and 15 bases lay in between. The CDR3 sequence is CASSWGNGQLNTEAFF. CDR3 DNA sequence: TGCGCCAGCAGCTGGGGGAACGGACAGTTGAACACTGAAGCTTTCTTT. Filled out from reference TRBV5-1 and TRBJ1-1, the complete variable domain reads KAGVTQTPRYLIKTRGQQVTLSCSPISGHRSVSWYQQTPGQGLQFLFEYFSETQRNKGNFPGRFSGRQFSNSRSEMNVSTLELGDSALYLCASSWGNGQLNTEAFFGQGTRLTVV.

This clonotype was recorded at least ten times. The chain combines TRBV29-1 with TRBJ1-2; D gene unclear. Germline lookup yields CDR1 SQVTM and CDR2 ANQGSEA. The CDR3 is 13 residues long. V lost 4 bases, J lost 0 bases, and 9 bases lay in between. The CDR3 loop reads CSVVASPNYGYTF. The CDR3 DNA reads as TGCAGCGTTGTTGCAAGCCCTAACTATGGCTACACCTTC. Filled out from reference TRBV29-1 and TRBJ1-2, the complete variable domain reads SAVISQKPSRDICQRGTSLTIQCQVDSQVTMMFWYRQQPGQSLTLIATANQGSEATYESGFVIDKFPISRPNLTFSTLTVSNMSPEDSSIYLCSVVASPNYGYTFGSGTRLTVV.

This clonotype was found many times. The chain is built from TRBV29-1 and TRBJ2-1, with TRBD2 identical over 7 bases. V was pared by 6 bases and J by 0 bases, with 8 bases of the junction left unmatched. The germline gives CDR1 SQVTM, CDR2 ANQGSEA. The CDR3 totals 15 residues. The CDR3 reads CSVVLSGHSYNEQFF. The CDR3 DNA reads TGCAGCGTCGTCCTTAGCGGGCACTCCTACAATGAGCAGTTCTTC.

This clonotype appeared many times. The chain recombines TRBV3-1 with TRBJ1-5, with D tentatively TRBD1 (5 bases). V was cut by 1 base and J by 5 bases, with 6 bases left in between. The CDR3 length is 13 residues. Looked up from germline, CDR1 is LGHDT and CDR2 is YNNKEL (reference sequence). This CDR3 reads CASSQGRDQPQHF. The DNA of the CDR3 is TGTGCCAGCAGCCAAGGCAGGGATCAGCCCCAGCATTTT. The variable domain in full, completed from reference TRBV3-1 and TRBJ1-5, reads DTAVSQTPKYLVTQMGNDKSIKCEQNLGHDTMYWYKQDSKKFLKIMFSYNNKELIINETVPNRFSPKSPDKAHLNLHINSLELGDSAVYFCASSQGRDQPQHFGDGTRLSIL.

This clonotype was picked up many times. J is TRBJ2-7 and V is TRBV20-1; 7 positions agree with TRBD1. With V trimmed by 6 bases and J by 3 bases, 8 bases remained unmatched. The CDR3 has 13 amino acids. Germline lookup yields CDR1 DFQATT and CDR2 SNEGSKA (reference sequence). In DNA form, the CDR3 reads TGCAGTGCCGATCGACAGGGTCGCTACGAGCAGTACTTC. Translating it yields CSADRQGRYEQYF.

This clonotype was seen repeatedly, ten times or more. The chain combines TRBV7-8 with TRBJ1-1; perhaps TRBD1 as D (5 bases). CDR3 length: 13 residues. The V and J ends lost 10 bases and 4 bases respectively, with 16 bases between them. Germline assignment: CDR1 SGHVS and CDR2 FQNEAQ. This CDR3 reads CAIARGGVTEAFF. The CDR3 DNA is TGTGCCATCGCGAGGGGAGGGGTCACTGAAGCTTTCTTT.

At least ten counts were recorded for this clonotype. This chain joins TRBV4-1 and TRBJ1-2; 8 bases fit TRBD1. Germline V lookup: CDR1 MGHRA, CDR2 YSYEKL. The CDR3 contains 14 residues. Trimming removed 5 bases from V and 3 bases from J; junction bases left unmatched: 5. DNA of the CDR3: TGCGCCAGCAGCTTCGACAGGGGATACTATGGCTACACCTTC. Its translation: CASSFDRGYYGYTF.

Many counts were recorded for this clonotype. The gene calls are TRBV27 and TRBJ2-7; D not certain. The CDR3 length is 12 residues. The germline gives CDR1 MNHEY, CDR2 SMNVEV (reference sequence). The V and J ends lost 5 bases and 0 bases respectively, with 5 bases between them. CDR3 bases: TGTGCCAGCAGTCGATCCTCCTACGAGCAGTACTTC. This gives the protein CASSRSSYEQYF.

This clonotype showed up many times. V gene TRBV6-1 combines with J gene TRBJ1-2; TRBD1 aligns across 9 bases. V was pared by 7 bases and J by 6 bases, with 15 bases of the junction left unmatched. Germline CDR1 and CDR2: MNHNS and SASEGT. The CDR3 is made up of 16 amino acids. This CDR3 reads CASILRTGENRNGYTF. CDR3 coding DNA: TGTGCCAGCATCTTACGGACAGGGGAGAATCGGAATGGCTACACCTTC.

This clonotype was observed many times. This chain links TRBV19 with TRBJ2-7, with 8 bases matching TRBD1. Germline CDR1 reads LNHDA; CDR2 reads SQIVND (reference sequence). CDR3 length: 15 residues. V trimming: 3 bases; J trimming: 0 bases; junction bases outside the gene matches: 4. CDR3 DNA sequence: TGTGCCAGTAGTATCCCAGGACAGGGCTCCTACGAGCAGTACTTC. It encodes CASSIPGQGSYEQYF.

This clonotype was recorded many times. CDR3 amino acids: CASSFAYNEQFF. Here the CDR3 DNA reads TGTGCCAGCAGCTTCGCATACAATGAGCAGTTCTTC. J is TRBJ2-1 and V is TRBV5-5; no clear D gene. The CDR3 contains 12 residues. V gave up 2 bases and J gave up 4 bases, with 4 bases separating them. The germline V gene encodes CDR1 SGHKS and CDR2 YYEKEE (reference sequence).

This clonotype was seen a few times. V usage is TRBV11-3 and J usage is TRBJ2-5; possibly TRBD2 for D (5 bases). Per the germline V gene, CDR1 is SGHNT and CDR2 is YENEEA. This CDR3 is built from 13 residues. V lost 8 bases to trimming and J lost 2 bases, with 12 bases between them. CDR3 bases: TGTGCCAGCCGTCGAGGGAAACAAGAGACCCAGTACTTC. This gives the protein CASRRGKQETQYF.

At least ten counts were recorded for this clonotype. CDR3 amino acids: CASSVASGSFQETQYF. In nucleotides, the CDR3 is TGTGCCAGCAGCGTAGCCAGCGGGAGTTTTCAAGAGACCCAGTACTTC. The chain combines TRBV9 with TRBJ2-5; the match to TRBD2 covers 8 bases. Germline V gene lookup returns CDR1 SGDLS and CDR2 YYNGEE. Trimming at V came to 0 bases and at J to 2 bases, leaving 6 bases not matched to a gene. This CDR3 is 16 amino acids long.

This clonotype was counted at least ten times. The rearrangement links TRBV10-3 to TRBJ1-2, with D maybe TRBD1 (5 bases). V was clipped by 6 bases and J by 2 bases, with 10 bases between them. The CDR3 runs to 13 residues. Germline CDR1 reads ENHRY; CDR2 reads SYGVKD. CDR3 amino acids: CAISPTVNYGYTF. DNA of the CDR3: TGTGCCATCAGCCCGACAGTGAACTATGGCTACACCTTC.

This clonotype was counted at least ten times. The chain uses TRBV5-1 and TRBJ2-2, with D perhaps TRBD1 or TRBD2 (5 bases each). The CDR3 has 17 amino acids. V gave up 4 bases and J gave up 4 bases, with 20 bases separating them. Germline-derived CDR1 and CDR2 are SGHRS and YFSETQ. DNA of the CDR3: TGCGCCAGCAGCCCTTATGAGGGGATAGCCTTCACCGGGGAGCTGTTTTTT. Its protein is CASSPYEGIAFTGELFF.

In this sample, this clonotype turned up a few times. The chain employs TRBV5-1 and TRBJ2-1; D is uncertain. The CDR3 sequence is 14 residues long. V was shortened by 1 base and J by 8 bases, with 13 bases between the two germline ends. The germline V gene has CDR1 SGHRS and CDR2 YFSETQ. The CDR3 spells CASSLLRSVDEQFF. The CDR3 nucleotides are TGCGCCAGCAGCTTGCTTCGCAGCGTGGATGAGCAGTTCTTC. Based on the CDR3 plus reference TRBV5-1 and TRBJ2-1, the full variable domain is KAGVTQTPRYLIKTRGQQVTLSCSPISGHRSVSWYQQTPGQGLQFLFEYFSETQRNKGNFPGRFSGRQFSNSRSEMNVSTLELGDSALYLCASSLLRSVDEQFFGPGTRLTVL.

The chain links TRBV23-1 to TRBJ1-4, with D maybe TRBD1 (6 bases). TRBV23-1 is classed as an ORF, of uncertain function. Trimming took 2 bases from V and 0 from J, leaving 22 bases between them. The CDR3 loop spans 20 amino acids. This CDR3 reads CASSQKKDGQPHATNEKLFF. The CDR3, as DNA: TGCGCCAGCAGTCAAAAGAAAGACGGACAGCCACATGCAACTAATGAAAAACTGTTTTTT.

This clonotype was seen at least ten times. V is TRBV3-1 and J is TRBJ1-2; 8 nucleotides line up with TRBD1. Germline lookup yields CDR1 LGHDT and CDR2 YNNKEL (reference sequence). The CDR3 has 14 amino acids. The junction had 10 bases not matched to a gene; V was cut back by 8 bases and J by 5 bases. The CDR3, as DNA: TGTGCCAGCGGGGGGGACAGGAGAGCTTATGGCTACACCTTC. Translated: CASGGDRRAYGYTF.

In its sample, this clonotype was seen many times. CDR3 loop: CASSLARLDGGNSKNIQYF. As DNA, the CDR3 is TGCGCCAGCAGCTTGGCCCGCCTCGATGGGGGGAATTCCAAAAACATTCAGTACTTC. J is TRBJ2-4 and V is TRBV5-1; perhaps TRBD2 as D (6 bases). Trimming stripped 0 bases from V and 2 bases from J, with 21 bases between. Germline V CDR1 and CDR2: SGHRS, YFSETQ. This CDR3 spans 19 amino acids. The variable domain in full, with the rest retrieved from reference TRBV5-1 and TRBJ2-4, is KAGVTQTPRYLIKTRGQQVTLSCSPISGHRSVSWYQQTPGQGLQFLFEYFSETQRNKGNFPGRFSGRQFSNSRSEMNVSTLELGDSALYLCASSLARLDGGNSKNIQYFGAGTRLSVL.

There are many counts of this clonotype. The chain has TRBV28 and TRBJ1-5, with D tentatively TRBD1 (6 bases). Trimming shortened V by 2 bases and J by 0 bases, and 8 bases separated the two germline ends. Germline values: CDR1 MDHEN, CDR2 SYDVKM. The CDR3 runs to 15 residues. This CDR3 is CASSLRTVSNQPQHF. CDR3 bases: TGTGCCAGCAGTTTACGGACAGTTAGCAATCAGCCCCAGCATTTT.